This entry describes one TCR beta chain. Generated by immunoSEQ multiplex PCR, the TCRdb table keeps only in-frame clones and is missing some. The sample records about 150,000 clones, roughly 88% being singletons. This entry is derived from a study of blood T cell repertoires in COVID-19. Deletions cut 3 bases from V and 8 bases from J, with 14 bases between. The length of the CDR3 is 13 residues. Germline values: CDR1 SGHRS, CDR2 YFSETQ. The chain is built from TRBV5-1 and TRBJ1-2, with D hard to call. Sequencing input: PBMCs or T cells enriched from blood (not recorded which). The TCR was taken from a woman between 45 and 60 years old who had recovered from COVID-19. CDR3 region: CASSSIGEGGYTF. The CDR3 region has the DNA TGCGCCAGCAGCTCTATCGGGGAAGGAGGCTACACCTTC.